This entry describes one T cell receptor beta chain. Germline assignment: CDR1 SQVTM and CDR2 ANQGSEA. The CDR3 loop spans 13 amino acids. V lost 3 bases to trimming and J lost 5 bases, with 13 bases between them. Each CDR3 protein gets one entry after TCRdb re-called the 5' RACE reads with MiXCR. Here the sample spans 300,000 to 350,000 distinct CDR3 sequences, 15% to 20% being singletons. This entry belongs to a study of T-cell memory formation after mild COVID-19. Looking at the study overall: There were largely donor-specific TCR clusters.

Material for sequencing was PBMCs or a T cell subset sorted from them (not recorded which). The sequence was obtained from a man younger than 35 who had mild COVID-19 (a few samples of this study predate the infection). Cell type and time point are not known. The chain combines TRBV29-1 with TRBJ2-5; no reliable D call. CDR3 in DNA: TGCAGCGTTGATGGGAAAACGTCGGAGACCCAGTACTTC. This gives the protein CSVDGKTSETQYF.